This TCR beta chain was found in a study of blood T cell repertoires in COVID-19. Germline-derived CDR1 and CDR2 are KGHDR and SFDVKD. Unmatched junction bases numbered 16, after V lost 1 base and J lost 11 bases. The CDR3 extends over 18 amino acids. Clones were sequenced by immunoSEQ multiplex PCR, and TCRdb holds only the in-frame ones, with some missing. Altogether approximately 200,000 clones are present, more than 80% being singletons, with the ten largest covering 2% to 3%. The chain joins TRBV24-1 to TRBJ1-6, with TRBD1 identical over 7 bases. Sequencing was performed on peripheral blood. This receptor was taken from a man aged 25 to 45 with COVID-19, enrolled during active disease. This CDR3 reads CATSDFGETSPGGAPLHF. The CDR3, as DNA: TGTGCCACCAGTGATTTTGGAGAGACCAGCCCAGGGGGTGCACCCCTCCACTTT.